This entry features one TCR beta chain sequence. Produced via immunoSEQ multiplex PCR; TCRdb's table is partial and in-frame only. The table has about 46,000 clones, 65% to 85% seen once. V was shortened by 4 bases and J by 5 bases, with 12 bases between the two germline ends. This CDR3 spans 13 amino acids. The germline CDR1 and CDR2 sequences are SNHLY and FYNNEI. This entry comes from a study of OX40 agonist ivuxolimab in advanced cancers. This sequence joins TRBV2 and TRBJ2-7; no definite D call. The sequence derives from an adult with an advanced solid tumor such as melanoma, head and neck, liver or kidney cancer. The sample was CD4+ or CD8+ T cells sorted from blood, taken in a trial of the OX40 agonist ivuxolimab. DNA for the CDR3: TGTGCCAGCAGTGCCCTGGTTAGGGACGAGCAGTACTTC. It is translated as CASSALVRDEQYF.